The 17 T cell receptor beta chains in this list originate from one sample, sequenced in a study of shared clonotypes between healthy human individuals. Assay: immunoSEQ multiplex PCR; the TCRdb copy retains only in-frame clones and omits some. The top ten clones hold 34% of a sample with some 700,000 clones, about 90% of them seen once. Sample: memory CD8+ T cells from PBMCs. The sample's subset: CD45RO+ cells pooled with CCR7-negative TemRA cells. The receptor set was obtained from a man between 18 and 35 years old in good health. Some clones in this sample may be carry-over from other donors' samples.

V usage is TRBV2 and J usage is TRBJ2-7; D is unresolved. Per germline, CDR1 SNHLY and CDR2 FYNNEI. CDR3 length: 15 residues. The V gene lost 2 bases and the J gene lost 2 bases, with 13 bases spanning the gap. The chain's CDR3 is CASSEIDGRAYEQYF. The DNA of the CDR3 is TGTGCCAGCAGTGAAATAGACGGACGCGCCTACGAGCAGTACTTC.

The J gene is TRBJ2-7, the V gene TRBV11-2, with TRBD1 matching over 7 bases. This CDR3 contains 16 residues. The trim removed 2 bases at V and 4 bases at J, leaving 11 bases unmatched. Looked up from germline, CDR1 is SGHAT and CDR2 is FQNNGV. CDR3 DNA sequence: TGTGCCAGCAGCTTAAAAATAGGGACAGCGGTATACGAGCAGTACTTC. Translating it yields CASSLKIGTAVYEQYF.

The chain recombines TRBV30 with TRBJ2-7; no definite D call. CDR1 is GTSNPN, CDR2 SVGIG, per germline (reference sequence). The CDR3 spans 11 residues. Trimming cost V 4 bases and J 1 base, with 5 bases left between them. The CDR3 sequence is CAWTGSYEQYF. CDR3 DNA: TGTGCCTGGACGGGTTCCTACGAGCAGTACTTC.

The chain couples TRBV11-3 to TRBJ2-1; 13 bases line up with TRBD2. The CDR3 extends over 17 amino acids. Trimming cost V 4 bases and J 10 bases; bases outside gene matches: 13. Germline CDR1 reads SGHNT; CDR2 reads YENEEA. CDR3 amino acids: CASSSRPGLAGEGEQFF. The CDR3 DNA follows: TGTGCCAGCAGCTCGCGGCCCGGACTAGCGGGAGAGGGAGAGCAGTTCTTC.

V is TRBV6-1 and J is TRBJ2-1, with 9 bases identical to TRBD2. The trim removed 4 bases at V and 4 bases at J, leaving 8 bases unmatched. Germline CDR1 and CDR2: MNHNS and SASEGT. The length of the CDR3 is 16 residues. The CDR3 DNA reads TGTGCCAGCAGTGTAAAGACTAGCGGACCGTACAATGAGCAGTTCTTC. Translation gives CASSVKTSGPYNEQFF.

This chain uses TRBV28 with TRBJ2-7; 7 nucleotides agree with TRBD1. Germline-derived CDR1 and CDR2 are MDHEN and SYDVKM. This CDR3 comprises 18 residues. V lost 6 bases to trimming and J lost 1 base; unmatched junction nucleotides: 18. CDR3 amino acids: CASSSIGGGQGDSYEQYF. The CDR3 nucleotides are TGTGCCAGCAGCTCTATTGGCGGAGGCCAGGGGGATTCCTACGAGCAGTACTTC.

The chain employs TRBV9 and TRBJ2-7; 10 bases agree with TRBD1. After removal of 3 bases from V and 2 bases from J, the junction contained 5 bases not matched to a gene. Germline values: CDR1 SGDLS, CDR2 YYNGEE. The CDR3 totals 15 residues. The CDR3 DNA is TGTGCCAGCAGCGGGACCGGGACAGGGGCCTACGAGCAGTACTTC. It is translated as CASSGTGTGAYEQYF.

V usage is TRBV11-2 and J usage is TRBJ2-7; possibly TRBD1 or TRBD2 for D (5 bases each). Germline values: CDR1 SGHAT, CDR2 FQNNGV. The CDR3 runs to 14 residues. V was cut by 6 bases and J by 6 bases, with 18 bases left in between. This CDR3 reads CASRPGPQLGEQYF. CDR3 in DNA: TGTGCCAGCAGACCGGGACCCCAGCTTGGCGAGCAGTACTTC.

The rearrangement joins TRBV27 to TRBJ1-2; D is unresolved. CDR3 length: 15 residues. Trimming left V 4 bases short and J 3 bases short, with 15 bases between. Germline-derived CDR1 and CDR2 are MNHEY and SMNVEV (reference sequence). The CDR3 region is CASSSADEVDYGYTF. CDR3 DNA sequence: TGTGCCAGCAGTTCCGCCGACGAGGTCGACTATGGCTACACCTTC.

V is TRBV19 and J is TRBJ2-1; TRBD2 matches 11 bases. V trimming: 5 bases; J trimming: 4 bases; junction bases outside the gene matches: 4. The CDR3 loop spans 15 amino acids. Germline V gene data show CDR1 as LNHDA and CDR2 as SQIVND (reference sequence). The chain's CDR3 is CASSAGTSGYNEQFF. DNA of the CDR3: TGTGCCAGTAGTGCCGGGACTAGCGGTTACAATGAGCAGTTCTTC.

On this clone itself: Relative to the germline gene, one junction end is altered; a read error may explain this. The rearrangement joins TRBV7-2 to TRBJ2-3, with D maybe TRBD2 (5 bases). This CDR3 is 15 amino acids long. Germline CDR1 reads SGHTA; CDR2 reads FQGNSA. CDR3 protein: CASSHTSSPTDTRYF. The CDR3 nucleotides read TGTGCCAGCAGCCATACTAGTTCCCCCACAGATACGCGGTATTTT.

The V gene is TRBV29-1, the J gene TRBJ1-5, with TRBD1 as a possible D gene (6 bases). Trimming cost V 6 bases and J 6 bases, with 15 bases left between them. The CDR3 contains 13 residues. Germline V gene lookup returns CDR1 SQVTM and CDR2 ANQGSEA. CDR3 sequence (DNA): TGCAGCGTGTTGGGGGGCGAAAGTCAGCCCCAGCATTTT. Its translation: CSVLGGESQPQHF.

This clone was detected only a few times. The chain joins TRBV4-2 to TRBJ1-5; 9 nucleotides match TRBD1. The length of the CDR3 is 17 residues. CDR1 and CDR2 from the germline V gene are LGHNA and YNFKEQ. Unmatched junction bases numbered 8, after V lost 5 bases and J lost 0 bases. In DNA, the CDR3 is TGTGCCAGCAGCACGTCGCACAGGGGGCATAGCAATCAGCCCCAGCATTTT. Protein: CASSTSHRGHSNQPQHF.

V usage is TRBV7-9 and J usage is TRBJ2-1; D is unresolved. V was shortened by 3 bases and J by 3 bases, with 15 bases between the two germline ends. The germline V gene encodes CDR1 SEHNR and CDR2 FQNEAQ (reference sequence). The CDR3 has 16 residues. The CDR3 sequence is CASSLNRGRRYNEQFF. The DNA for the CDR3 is TGTGCCAGCAGCTTGAATCGAGGTCGGCGCTACAATGAGCAGTTCTTC.

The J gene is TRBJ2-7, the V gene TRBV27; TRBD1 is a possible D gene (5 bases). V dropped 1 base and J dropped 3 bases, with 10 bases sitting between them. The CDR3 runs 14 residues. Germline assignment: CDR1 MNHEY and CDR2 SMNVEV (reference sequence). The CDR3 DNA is TGTGCCAGCAGTTTATTTACAGGACGCTACGAGCAGTACTTC. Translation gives CASSLFTGRYEQYF.

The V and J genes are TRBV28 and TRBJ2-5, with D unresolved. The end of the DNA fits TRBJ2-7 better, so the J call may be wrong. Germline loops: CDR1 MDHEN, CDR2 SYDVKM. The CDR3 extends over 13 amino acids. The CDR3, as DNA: TGTGCCAGCAGTTCAAATGAGGTGTACGAGCAGTACTTC. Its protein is CASSSNEVYEQYF.

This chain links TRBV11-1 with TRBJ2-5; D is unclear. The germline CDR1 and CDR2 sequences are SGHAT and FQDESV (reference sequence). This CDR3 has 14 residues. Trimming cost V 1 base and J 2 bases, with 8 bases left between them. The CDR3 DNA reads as TGTGCCAGCAGCTTAGTCCCGGAACAAGAGACCCAGTACTTC. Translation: CASSLVPEQETQYF.